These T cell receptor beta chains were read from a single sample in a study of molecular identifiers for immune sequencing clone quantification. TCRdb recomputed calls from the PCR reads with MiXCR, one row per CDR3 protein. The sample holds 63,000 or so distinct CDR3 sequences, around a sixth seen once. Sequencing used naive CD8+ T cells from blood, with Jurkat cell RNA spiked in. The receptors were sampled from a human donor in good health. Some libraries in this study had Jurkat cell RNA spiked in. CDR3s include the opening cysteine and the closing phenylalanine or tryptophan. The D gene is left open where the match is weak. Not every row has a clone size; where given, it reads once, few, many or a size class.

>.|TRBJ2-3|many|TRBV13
TGTGCCAGCAGCTTAGTCCCCCTGGGCCCCACAGATACGCAGTATTTT
CASSLVPLGPTDTQYF
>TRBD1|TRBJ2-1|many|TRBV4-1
TGCGCCAGCAGCCAGCAAGACAGGGGGAGCTACAATGAGCAGTTCTTC
CASSQQDRGSYNEQFF
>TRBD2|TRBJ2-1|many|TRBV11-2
TGTGCCAGCAGGGAACTAGCGGGTTACTCCTACAATGAGCAGTTCTTC
CASRELAGYSYNEQFF
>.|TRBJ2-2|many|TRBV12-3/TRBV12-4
TGTGCCAGCAGACTGGAATTAACCGGGGAGCTGTTTTTT
CASRLELTGELFF
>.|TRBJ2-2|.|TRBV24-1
TGTGCCACCAGTGATGGAGGGGCCACCGGGGAGCTGTTTTTT
CATSDGGATGELFF
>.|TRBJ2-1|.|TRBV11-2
TGTGCCAGCAGCTCCAGTGGGTACCTGGAATACAATGAGCAGTTCTTC
CASSSSGYLEYNEQFF
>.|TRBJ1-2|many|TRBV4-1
TGCGCCAGCAGCCAAGTGGGGCAGGGATCTGGCTACACCTTC
CASSQVGQGSGYTF
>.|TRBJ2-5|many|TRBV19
TGTGCCAGTAGTACGGAGGAGACCCAGTACTTC
CASSTEETQYF
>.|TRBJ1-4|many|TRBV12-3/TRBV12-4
TGTGCCAGCAGTCACACTCCGGGACCGGATAATGAAAAACTGTTTTTT
CASSHTPGPDNEKLFF
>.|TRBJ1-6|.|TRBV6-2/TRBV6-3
TGTGCCAGCAGTTTAGACACTCCGAGGGACTATAATTCACCCCTCCACTTT
CASSLDTPRDYNSPLHF
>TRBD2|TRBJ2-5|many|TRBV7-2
TGTGCCAGCAGCTTAGGTGCCTGGGCTAGCGGGAGGGGGATAGAGACCCAGTACTTC
CASSLGAWASGRGIETQYF
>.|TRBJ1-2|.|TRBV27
TGTGCCAGCAGTAGTATCCCAAACTATGGCTACACCTTC
CASSSIPNYGYTF
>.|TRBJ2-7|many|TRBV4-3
TGCGCCAGCAGCCAAGATAGGGCGGGCCTCTACGAGCAGTACTTC
CASSQDRAGLYEQYF
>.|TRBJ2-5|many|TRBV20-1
TGCAGTGCTAGAGAACCGAGAGTGGGGGGGCACTTTCTTTCGGAGACCCAGTACTTC
CSAREPRVGGHFLSETQYF
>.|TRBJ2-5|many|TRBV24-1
TGTGCCACCAGTGACCCCGCAGAGACCCAGTACTTC
CATSDPAETQYF
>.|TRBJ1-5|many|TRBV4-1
TGCGCCAGCAGCCAAGCCTCAGGCAGTTCAAATCAGCCCCAGCATTTT
CASSQASGSSNQPQHF
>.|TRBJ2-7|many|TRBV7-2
TGTGCCAGCAGCTTAGGGGACGGCTACGAGCAGTACTTC
CASSLGDGYEQYF
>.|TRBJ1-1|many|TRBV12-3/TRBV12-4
TGTGCCACCACCACCGGCGCCGGGAACACTGAAGCTTTCTTT
CATTTGAGNTEAFF
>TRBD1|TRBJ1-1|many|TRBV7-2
TGTGCCAGCAGCCGGGACAGGGGAGTGAACACTGAAGCTTTCTTT
CASSRDRGVNTEAFF
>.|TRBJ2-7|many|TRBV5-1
TGCGCCAGCAGCCAGTGGGACACCTACGAGCAGTACTTC
CASSQWDTYEQYF